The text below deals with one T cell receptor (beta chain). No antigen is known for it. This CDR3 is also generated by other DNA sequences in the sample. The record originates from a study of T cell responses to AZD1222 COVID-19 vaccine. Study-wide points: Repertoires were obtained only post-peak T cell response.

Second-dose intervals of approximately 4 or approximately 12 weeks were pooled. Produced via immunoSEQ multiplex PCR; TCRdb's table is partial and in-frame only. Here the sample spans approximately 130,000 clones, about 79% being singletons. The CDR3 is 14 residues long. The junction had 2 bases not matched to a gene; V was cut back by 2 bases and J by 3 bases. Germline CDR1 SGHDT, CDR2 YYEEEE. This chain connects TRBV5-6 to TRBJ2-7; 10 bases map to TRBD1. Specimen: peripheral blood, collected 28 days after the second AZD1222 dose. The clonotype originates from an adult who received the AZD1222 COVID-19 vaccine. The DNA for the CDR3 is TGTGCCAGCAGCTTTGGGACAGGGGTCTACGAGCAGTACTTC. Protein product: CASSFGTGVYEQYF.